One sample yielded the 22 T cell receptor beta chains listed below, sequenced in a study of T cells in Graves' hyperthyroidism and ophthalmopathy. Template material for amplifying TCR beta CDR3 regions consisted of RNA transcripts. First-round RT-PCR targeting the TCR CDR3 was performed with the HTBI primer set. TCRdb passed the multiplex PCR reads through MiXCR, listing each CDR3 protein once. The profile shows more than 500,000 distinct CDR3 sequences, about 45% of them singletons. Sequenced: peripheral blood or thyroid tissue (not recorded which). The receptors derive from an adult woman with Graves' disease, either hyperthyroidism or ophthalmopathy (not recorded which).

This clonotype has only a few counts. The chain carries TRBV7-6 and TRBJ2-7; 8 bases align to TRBD2. V lost 5 bases to trimming and J lost 2 bases; unmatched junction nucleotides: 11. Germline V gene lookup returns CDR1 SGHVS and CDR2 FNYEAQ. The CDR3 length is 16 residues. The CDR3 DNA sequence: TGTGCCAGCAGCGGAAACCTAGCGGGTTTAGCCTACGAGCAGTACTTC. Its protein product is CASSGNLAGLAYEQYF.

The CDR3 loop reads CSARTGGDEQYF. The CDR3 nucleotides are TGCAGTGCGAGGACAGGGGGCGACGAGCAGTACTTC. J is TRBJ2-7 and V is TRBV20-1; 11 nucleotides line up with TRBD1. This CDR3 has 12 residues. Germline loops: CDR1 DFQATT, CDR2 SNEGSKA (reference sequence). V shed 6 bases, J shed 5 bases, and the junction held 3 bases outside the gene matches.

V usage is TRBV24-1 and J usage is TRBJ2-5; tentatively, D is TRBD1 or TRBD2 (6 bases each). V gave up 4 bases and J gave up 5 bases, with 13 bases separating them. CDR3 length equals 14 residues. CDR1 is KGHDR and CDR2 is SFDVKD in the germline V gene. The CDR3 nucleotides are TGTGCCACCAGTGACGTGACAGGAGGGGAGACCCAGTACTTC. Its translation is CATSDVTGGETQYF.

This clonotype was picked up many times. This chain uses TRBV5-1 with TRBJ2-5; D is uncertain. From germline, CDR1 is SGHRS and CDR2 YFSETQ. Trimming cost V 0 bases and J 2 bases, with 20 bases left between them. The CDR3 covers 18 residues. The CDR3 loop is CASSLELSGIGLQETQYF. In nucleotides, the CDR3 is TGCGCCAGCAGCTTGGAGTTGTCGGGTATAGGGCTACAAGAGACCCAGTACTTC.

The V and J genes are TRBV12-3 or TRBV12-4 and TRBJ2-5, with D possibly being TRBD1 (6 bases). V lost 7 bases to trimming and J lost 1 base, with 13 bases between them. This CDR3 is built from 14 residues. The CDR3 DNA reads as TGTGCCAGCACCCCGCAGGGGAGCCAAGAGACCCAGTACTTC. Amino acid sequence: CASTPQGSQETQYF.

In regard to this clonotype: The junction shows a germline mismatch at one end, possibly a read error. The chain has TRBV7-3 and TRBJ2-2; 8 bases fit TRBD2. Germline CDR1 reads SGHTA; CDR2 reads FQGTGA. The CDR3 contains 16 residues. The CDR3 loop reads CASSPAGGLNTGELFF. The CDR3 nucleotides are TGTGCCAGCAGCCCCGCGGGGGGCCTGAACACTGGGGAGCTGTTTTTT.

CDR3 in amino acids: CASAGSRGYTF. The CDR3, as DNA: TGCGCCAGCGCGGGGTCCAGGGGCTACACCTTC. This chain links TRBV5-1 with TRBJ1-2; D gene ambiguous. The CDR3 has 11 residues. V lost 7 bases to trimming and J lost 8 bases, with 12 bases between them. Looked up from germline, CDR1 is SGHRS and CDR2 is YFSETQ.

This clonotype appeared a few times. The gene calls are TRBV10-3 and TRBJ1-1; D is ambiguous. The germline V gene has CDR1 ENHRY and CDR2 SYGVKD. V lost 0 bases and J 1 base, leaving 6 bases between the germline ends. The CDR3 is 14 amino acids. The CDR3 DNA sequence: TGTGCCATCAGTGAGTCGCCCGGGAACACTGAAGCTTTCTTT. Protein: CAISESPGNTEAFF.

This CDR3 is CSAGDRGRESEAFF. CDR3 in DNA: TGCAGCGCCGGGGACAGGGGGCGCGAATCTGAAGCTTTCTTT. This rearrangement joins TRBV29-1 to TRBJ1-1, with TRBD1 identical over 12 bases. The CDR3 runs to 14 residues. The junction had 9 bases not matched to a gene; V was cut back by 7 bases and J by 6 bases. Germline CDR1 SQVTM, CDR2 ANQGSEA.

In its sample, this clonotype was seen once. This chain uses TRBV7-2 with TRBJ2-7, with unresolved D. The CDR3 contains 14 residues. Deletions cut 5 bases from V and 3 bases from J, with 14 bases between. Germline CDR1 SGHTA, CDR2 FQGNSA. CDR3 nucleotide sequence: TGTGCCAGCAGCCCGAGTTCCGGTGACTACGAGCAGTACTTC. Translation: CASSPSSGDYEQYF.

The chain combines TRBV4-2 with TRBJ1-2, with D uncertain. Germline lookup yields CDR1 LGHNA and CDR2 YNFKEQ. The CDR3 has 14 residues. Trimming left V 1 base short and J 5 bases short, with 11 bases between. CDR3 bases: TGTGCCAGCAGCCAAGTATTACGCCGGTATGGCTACACCTTC. Residues: CASSQVLRRYGYTF.

This clonotype was detected ten times or more. V and J are TRBV7-9 and TRBJ1-4, with 8 positions matching TRBD1. V lost 5 bases to trimming and J lost 8 bases; unmatched junction nucleotides: 7. This CDR3 contains 14 residues. The germline gives CDR1 SEHNR, CDR2 FQNEAQ (reference sequence). In nucleotides, the CDR3 is TGTGCCAGCAGCGTCAGGGGGCTAGGAGAAAAACTGTTTTTT. Protein sequence: CASSVRGLGEKLFF.

V gene TRBV12-3 or TRBV12-4 combines with J gene TRBJ1-2; the D gene is possibly TRBD1 (5 bases). The CDR3 is 12 residues long. V was trimmed by 1 base and J by 14 bases, leaving 14 bases between them. CDR3 nucleotide sequence: TGTGCCAGCAGTTTAGGTGGGGGACCGGGGACCTTC. This sequence encodes CASSLGGGPGTF.

The sample holds many counts of this clonotype. The CDR3 region is CASSLKGVDTIYF. In DNA, the CDR3 is TGTGCCAGCAGCTTGAAGGGGGTCGACACCATATATTTT. The rearrangement uses TRBV7-9 and TRBJ1-3; D is perhaps TRBD1 (6 bases). This CDR3 comprises 13 residues. The V gene's germline CDR1 is SEHNR and CDR2 FQNEAQ (reference sequence). The germline V and J ends were trimmed by 3 bases and 8 bases, with 11 bases remaining between them.

This clonotype was found a few times. One junction end disagrees with the germline gene, perhaps due to a read error. This sequence joins TRBV10-3 and TRBJ2-7; D is perhaps TRBD2 (6 bases). The CDR3 has 10 amino acids. CDR1 is ENHRY and CDR2 is SYGVKD in the germline V gene. Here the CDR3 reads CAIKGTERDF. The CDR3 region has the DNA TGTGCCATCAAGGGGACGGAGCGGGACTTC.

The gene calls are TRBV7-9 and TRBJ2-7; the match to TRBD2 covers 11 bases. The CDR3 extends over 13 amino acids. Trimming at V came to 4 bases and at J to 12 bases, leaving 8 bases not matched to a gene. Germline V lookup: CDR1 SEHNR, CDR2 FQNEAQ (reference sequence). CDR3 nucleotides: TGTGCCAGCAGCTCACTAGCGGGAGTCACGAGGTACTTC. Translation: CASSSLAGVTRYF. The variable domain in full, with the rest retrieved from reference TRBV7-9 and TRBJ2-7, is DTGVSQNPRHKITKRGQNVTFRCDPISEHNRLYWYRQTLGQGPEFLTYFQNEAQLEKSRLLSDRFSAERPKGSFSTLEIQRTEQGDSAMYLCASSSLAGVTRYFGPGTRLTVT.

This rearrangement joins TRBV7-3 to TRBJ1-2; TRBD1 agrees at 9 bases. Germline V CDR1 and CDR2: SGHTA, FQGTGA. The V segment lost 5 bases and the J segment 7 bases; nucleotides outside the gene matches: 8. The CDR3 length is 14 residues. The CDR3 nucleotides are TGTGCCAGCAGCGGCGGGACAGGGTTGGGTGGCTACACCTTC. This gives the protein CASSGGTGLGGYTF. Full variable domain (outside the CDR3, taken from reference TRBV7-3 and TRBJ1-2): GAGVSQTPSNKVTEKGKYVELRCDPISGHTALYWYRQSLGQGPEFLIYFQGTGAADDSGLPNDRFFAVRPEGSVSTLKIQRTERGDSAVYLCASSGGTGLGGYTFGSGTRLTVV.

This clonotype was observed many times. The J gene is TRBJ2-3, the V gene TRBV6-5; the D is unclear. Per germline, CDR1 MNHEY and CDR2 SVGAGI. The CDR3 spans 13 residues. V was cut by 0 bases and J by 4 bases, with 5 bases left in between. In DNA, the CDR3 is TGTGCCAGCAGTTACTCGCGGTCAGATACGCAGTATTTT. Its protein is CASSYSRSDTQYF.

The rearrangement joins TRBV11-2 to TRBJ2-1; a weak D match, TRBD2 (5 bases). Trimming took 5 bases from V and 6 from J, leaving 17 bases between them. The CDR3 covers 15 residues. Per germline, CDR1 SGHAT and CDR2 FQNNGV. The CDR3 reads CASSLSAGEGNEQFF. CDR3 nucleotide sequence: TGTGCCAGCAGCCTATCAGCAGGAGAGGGCAATGAGCAGTTCTTC.

Only a few counts were recorded for this clonotype. This chain links TRBV14 with TRBJ2-3, with TRBD2 matching over 10 bases. This CDR3 contains 16 residues. CDR1 is SGHDN, CDR2 FVKESK, per germline. With V trimmed by 4 bases and J by 4 bases, 8 bases remained unmatched. The CDR3 is CASSLIAGGVSDTQYF. CDR3 bases: TGTGCCAGCAGCCTAATAGCGGGAGGCGTTTCAGATACGCAGTATTTT.

This chain links TRBV28 with TRBJ1-4; D is unclear. The CDR3 contains 15 residues. Trimming took off 5 bases at V and 8 bases at J, with 18 bases between the two ends. Looked up from germline, CDR1 is MDHEN and CDR2 is SYDVKM. CDR3 DNA sequence: TGTGCCAGCAGTCTACCCTCCAAGGCGGCGGAAAAACTGTTTTTT. Its protein is CASSLPSKAAEKLFF. Full variable domain (outside the CDR3, taken from reference TRBV28 and TRBJ1-4): DVKVTQSSRYLVKRTGEKVFLECVQDMDHENMFWYRQDPGLGLRLIYFSYDVKMKEKGDIPEGYSVSREKKERFSLILESASTNQTSMYLCASSLPSKAAEKLFFGSGTQLSVL.

The chain recombines TRBV7-3 with TRBJ1-1; TRBD1 agrees at 7 bases. Germline CDR1 SGHTA, CDR2 FQGTGA. This CDR3 spans 14 amino acids. V gave up 4 bases and J gave up 4 bases; unmatched junction bases: 6. The CDR3: CASSYRSGGTEAFF. The CDR3 DNA sequence: TGTGCCAGCAGCTACCGTTCAGGGGGCACTGAAGCTTTCTTT.